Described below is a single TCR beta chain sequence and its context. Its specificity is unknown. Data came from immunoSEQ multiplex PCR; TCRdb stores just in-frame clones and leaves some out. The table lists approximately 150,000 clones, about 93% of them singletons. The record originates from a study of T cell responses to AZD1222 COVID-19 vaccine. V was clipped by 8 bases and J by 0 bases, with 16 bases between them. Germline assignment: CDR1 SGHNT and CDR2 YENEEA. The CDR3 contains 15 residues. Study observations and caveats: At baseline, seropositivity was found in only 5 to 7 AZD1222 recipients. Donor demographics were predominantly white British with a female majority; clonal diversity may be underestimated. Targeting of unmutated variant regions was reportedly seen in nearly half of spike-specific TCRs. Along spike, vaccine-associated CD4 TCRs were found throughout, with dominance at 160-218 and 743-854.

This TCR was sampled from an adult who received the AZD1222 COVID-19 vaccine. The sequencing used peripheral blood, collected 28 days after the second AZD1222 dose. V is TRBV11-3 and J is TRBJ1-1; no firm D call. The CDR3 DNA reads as TGTGCCAGCCACCTTAGGTCCCAAATGAACACTGAAGCTTTCTTT. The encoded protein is CASHLRSQMNTEAFF.